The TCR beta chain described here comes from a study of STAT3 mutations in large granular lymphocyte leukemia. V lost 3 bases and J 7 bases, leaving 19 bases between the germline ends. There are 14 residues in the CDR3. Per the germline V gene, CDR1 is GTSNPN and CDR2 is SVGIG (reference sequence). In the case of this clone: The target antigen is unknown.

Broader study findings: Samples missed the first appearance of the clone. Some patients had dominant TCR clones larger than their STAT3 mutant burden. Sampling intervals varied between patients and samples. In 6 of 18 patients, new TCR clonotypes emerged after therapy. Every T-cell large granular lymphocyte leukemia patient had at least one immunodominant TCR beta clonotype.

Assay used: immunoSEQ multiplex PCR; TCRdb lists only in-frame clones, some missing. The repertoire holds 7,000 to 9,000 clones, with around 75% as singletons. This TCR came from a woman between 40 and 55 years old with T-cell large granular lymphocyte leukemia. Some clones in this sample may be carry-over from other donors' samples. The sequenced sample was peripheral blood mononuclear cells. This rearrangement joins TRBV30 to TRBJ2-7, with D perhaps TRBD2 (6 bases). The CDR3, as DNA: TGTGCCTGGAGGGGCGGGGTGGCGAGACGGGAGCAGTACTTC. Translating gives CAWRGGVARREQYF.